The 10 T cell receptor beta chains below were found in one sample sequenced in a study of blood T cell repertoires in COVID-19. Measured with immunoSEQ multiplex PCR; TCRdb has only the in-frame clones, and not every one. The sample includes roughly 130,000 clones, around 84% of them seen just once. The sample taken for sequencing was peripheral blood. The receptors were sampled from a man aged 25 to 45 with COVID-19, enrolled during active disease.

In this sample, this clone turned up once. The rearrangement joins TRBV27 to TRBJ2-5, with 7 bases that match TRBD1. The CDR3 covers 14 residues. V lost 4 bases, J lost 5 bases, and 7 bases stayed unmatched. Germline assignment: CDR1 MNHEY and CDR2 SMNVEV (reference sequence). CDR3 in amino acids: CASSSTGVGETQYF. The CDR3 DNA sequence: TGTGCCAGCAGTTCCACAGGGGTTGGGGAGACCCAGTACTTC.

The gene calls are TRBV12-3 or TRBV12-4 and TRBJ2-5, with 8 bases fitting TRBD1. The junction had 1 base not matched to a gene; V was cut back by 4 bases and J by 3 bases. CDR3 size: 13 residues. The CDR3 sequence: CASSSDREETQYF. The CDR3 bases are TGTGCCAGCAGTTCGGACAGGGAAGAGACCCAGTACTTC.

This clone was detected once. The rearrangement links TRBV15 to TRBJ1-4, with D uncertain. The CDR3 is 14 amino acids. Germline-derived CDR1 and CDR2 are LNHNV and YYDKDF (reference sequence). V lost 0 bases and J lost 5, with 7 bases in between. This CDR3 reads CATSRDEGNEKLFF. CDR3 sequence (DNA): TGTGCCACCAGCAGAGATGAGGGAAATGAAAAACTGTTTTTT.

The chain couples TRBV30 to TRBJ1-5; D possibly corresponds to TRBD1 (6 bases). Germline V gene sequence: CDR1 GTSNPN, CDR2 SVGIG (reference sequence). This CDR3 contains 14 residues. Deletions cut 5 bases from V and 4 bases from J, with 15 bases between. This CDR3 is CAWSGQGRNQPQHF. The DNA of the CDR3 is TGTGCCTGGTCTGGTCAGGGGAGAAATCAGCCCCAGCATTTT.

The CDR3 reads CATSRQGGNSPLHF. In DNA, the CDR3 is TGTGCCACCAGCAGACAAGGGGGTAATTCACCCCTCCACTTT. V gene TRBV15 combines with J gene TRBJ1-6; D might be TRBD1 (6 bases). CDR1 LNHNV and CDR2 YYDKDF come from the germline V gene (reference sequence). The CDR3 covers 14 residues. V was clipped by 2 bases and J by 6 bases, with 8 bases between them. Looking up the rest from reference TRBV15 and TRBJ1-6 gives the full variable domain: DAMVIQNPRYQVTQFGKPVTLSCSQTLNHNVMYWYQQKSSQAPKLLFHYYDKDFNNEADTPDNFQSRRPNTSFCFLDIRSPGLGDTAMYLCATSRQGGNSPLHFGNGTRLTVT.

V is TRBV7-8 and J is TRBJ1-3, with D possibly matching TRBD1 (6 bases). Trimming cost V 8 bases and J 2 bases, with 13 bases left between them. Looked up from germline, CDR1 is SGHVS and CDR2 is FQNEAQ. This CDR3 contains 14 residues. The CDR3 sequence: CASEGGRAGNTIYF. DNA of the CDR3: TGTGCCAGCGAGGGGGGGCGCGCTGGAAACACCATATATTTT.

CDR3 sequence: CATSAGLMPQHF. DNA of the CDR3: TGTGCCACCAGTGCGGGTTTGATGCCCCAGCATTTT. The chain joins TRBV24-1 to TRBJ1-5; no clear D gene. V dropped 5 bases and J dropped 9 bases, with 10 bases sitting between them. The CDR3 is 12 residues long. Germline V CDR1 and CDR2: KGHDR, SFDVKD.

The CDR3 DNA is TGCGCCAGCAGCGGGGGTAGGACTAGCGGGAGCGGGGAGCAGTTCTTC. Translation: CASSGGRTSGSGEQFF. The chain has TRBV5-1 and TRBJ2-1; the match to TRBD2 covers 13 bases. V shed 4 bases and J 10 bases; nucleotides not matched to a gene: 11. This CDR3 is 16 amino acids long. Germline assignment: CDR1 SGHRS and CDR2 YFSETQ.

This clone appeared a single time. The genes are TRBV27 and TRBJ1-2, with TRBD1 matching over 8 bases. Germline V lookup: CDR1 MNHEY, CDR2 SMNVEV (reference sequence). With 2 bases clipped from V and 5 bases from J, the junction kept 4 bases outside the gene matches. The CDR3 covers 14 residues. CDR3 sequence: CASSLAGGGYGYTF. In DNA form, the CDR3 reads TGTGCCAGCAGTTTAGCAGGGGGCGGGTATGGCTACACCTTC.

On this clone itself: One end of the junction does not line up with germline, which may come from a read error. V is TRBV7-7 and J is TRBJ2-5; the match to TRBD2 covers 7 bases. The CDR3 has 16 residues. Germline assignment: CDR1 SSHAT and CDR2 FNYEAQ (reference sequence). CDR3 residues: CASSLGAGLGTETQYF. CDR3 sequence (DNA): TGTGCTAGCAGCTTAGGGGCTGGACTAGGTACGGAGACCCAGTACTTC.